This T cell receptor (beta chain) was found in a study of T cell responses to AZD1222 COVID-19 vaccine. Findings and caveats of the study: In the spike-specific TCR repertoire, nearly half reportedly target unmutated variant regions. Sampled repertoires all dated from after the peak T cell response.

Comment on this clone: Its target is unknown.

Assay used: immunoSEQ multiplex PCR; TCRdb lists only in-frame clones, some missing. This table has over 100,000 clones, about 88% appearing once. Germline loops: CDR1 MNHEY, CDR2 SVGEGT. The CDR3 extends over 14 amino acids. V was cut by 5 bases and J by 5 bases, with 12 bases left in between. The source material was peripheral blood, sampled on day 0 of AZD1222 vaccination. The gene calls are TRBV6-2 or TRBV6-3 and TRBJ2-2; D is possibly TRBD1 (5 bases). This receptor was identified in an adult in good health. Written as DNA, the CDR3 is TGTGCCAGCAGTCCCGACAGAAATACCGGGGAGCTGTTTTTT. Translating it yields CASSPDRNTGELFF.